A single sample gave rise to the 22 T cell receptor beta chains below, sequenced in a study of CD8+ T cells in alopecia areata. RNA extraction was followed by reverse transcription into cDNA, which acted as the sequencing template. TCRdb's copy holds only in-frame clones and misses some; the assay was immunoSEQ multiplex PCR. The top ten clones hold 1.5% to 2% of a sample with about 220,000 clones, around 57% of them seen once. Described treatment: oral pan-JAK inhibitor, 5-10 mg twice daily. The sample consisted of CD4+ T cells sorted from blood, taken at week 4, from a patient treated with tofacitinib. These receptors were taken from a human donor with alopecia areata.

The gene calls are TRBV7-2 and TRBJ1-1; no reliable D call. Germline CDR1 and CDR2: SGHTA and FQGNSA. The CDR3 consists of 14 residues. V was shortened by 3 bases and J by 1 base, with 9 bases between the two germline ends. The chain's CDR3 is CASSFVAGNTEAFF. In nucleotides, the CDR3 is TGTGCCAGCAGCTTCGTAGCAGGGAACACTGAAGCTTTCTTT.

This clone was counted a few times. The CDR3 here is CASNPSRSNQPQHF. The CDR3 nucleotides are TGTGCCAGCAACCCGAGCAGGAGCAATCAGCCCCAGCATTTT. The V call is TRBV6-1, the J call TRBJ1-5, with no clear D. Trimming removed 7 bases from V and 1 base from J, with 11 bases in between. The CDR3 runs to 14 residues. Germline V gene data show CDR1 as MNHNS and CDR2 as SASEGT.

This chain joins TRBV5-1 and TRBJ2-2; D remains unclear. V shed 2 bases and J shed 1 base, with 9 bases lying between them. CDR1 is SGHRS and CDR2 is YFSETQ in the germline V gene. The CDR3 loop spans 15 amino acids. CDR3 DNA: TGCGCCAGCAGCTTACGCGACCTGAACACCGGGGAGCTGTTTTTT. This codes for CASSLRDLNTGELFF.

The genes are TRBV23-1 and TRBJ2-7; TRBD1 matches at 7 bases. TRBV23-1 is an ORF; its function is uncertain. The CDR3 is 15 residues long. Losses at the gene ends were 8 bases for V and 2 bases for J; bases not matched to a gene: 12. In DNA, the CDR3 is TGCGCCAGCCCCCCGGGGCAGGGGACAGCCTACGAGCAGTACTTC. Amino acid sequence: CASPPGQGTAYEQYF.

The chain uses TRBV30 and TRBJ1-2; D unresolved. Germline V gene sequence: CDR1 GTSNPN, CDR2 SVGIG (reference sequence). The CDR3 loop spans 14 amino acids. V gave up 2 bases and J gave up 2 bases, with 12 bases separating them. The CDR3 region has the DNA TGTGCCTGGAGTTTGGGCCTCAAAAACTATGGCTACACCTTC. Protein sequence: CAWSLGLKNYGYTF.

The rearrangement uses TRBV5-6 and TRBJ1-1; D not certain. V lost 4 bases and J 10 bases, leaving 14 bases between the germline ends. Germline CDR1 is SGHDT and CDR2 is YYEEEE. This CDR3 region has 12 residues. CDR3 loop: CASSVEGSGAFF. CDR3 bases: TGTGCCAGCAGCGTGGAGGGCTCTGGAGCTTTCTTT.

The chain couples TRBV7-3 to TRBJ1-6; D possibly corresponds to TRBD1 (5 bases). This CDR3 has 15 amino acids. The germline V and J ends were trimmed by 2 bases and 9 bases, with 14 bases remaining between them. Germline-derived CDR1 and CDR2 are SGHTA and FQGTGA. CDR3 nucleotides: TGTGCCAGCAGCTTAGGGACGGCAGCAGGTTCACCCCTCCACTTT. As protein: CASSLGTAAGSPLHF. Using reference TRBV7-3 and TRBJ1-6 for the parts outside the CDR3, the full variable domain is GAGVSQTPSNKVTEKGKYVELRCDPISGHTALYWYRQSLGQGPEFLIYFQGTGAADDSGLPNDRFFAVRPEGSVSTLKIQRTERGDSAVYLCASSLGTAAGSPLHFGNGTRLTVT.

The V call is TRBV30, the J call TRBJ1-1, with TRBD1 as a possible D gene (6 bases). The CDR3 consists of 15 residues. Trimming shortened V by 4 bases and J by 0 bases, and 15 bases separated the two germline ends. Looked up from germline, CDR1 is GTSNPN and CDR2 is SVGIG (reference sequence). CDR3 in DNA: TGTGCCTGGACCCGGACAGATAACTTGAACACTGAAGCTTTCTTT. The encoded protein is CAWTRTDNLNTEAFF.

V gene TRBV7-6 combines with J gene TRBJ2-2, with D unclear. Trimming removed 2 bases at V and 3 bases at J, with 1 base between. Germline CDR1 is SGHVS and CDR2 is FNYEAQ. CDR3 length: 12 amino acids. DNA for the CDR3: TGTGCCAGCAGCTTACACACCGGGGAGCTGTTTTTT. It encodes CASSLHTGELFF.

The chain combines TRBV2 with TRBJ1-5, with D uncertain. CDR1 and CDR2 from the germline V gene are SNHLY and FYNNEI. The CDR3 has 13 residues. V was shortened by 4 bases and J by 6 bases, with 10 bases between the two germline ends. CDR3 amino acids: CASSVSGSQPQHF. The CDR3 DNA sequence: TGTGCCAGCAGTGTATCGGGGAGTCAGCCCCAGCATTTT.

The CDR3 DNA sequence: TGCGCCAGCAGCTTGTCTCTGGACACTGAAGCTTTCTTT. It specifies CASSLSLDTEAFF. The chain carries TRBV5-1 and TRBJ1-1; D call uncertain. The CDR3 loop spans 13 amino acids. The V gene lost 1 base and the J gene lost 3 bases, with 7 bases spanning the gap. The germline CDR1 and CDR2 sequences are SGHRS and YFSETQ.

The chain employs TRBV25-1 and TRBJ1-2; TRBD1 is a possible D gene (6 bases). V dropped 6 bases and J dropped 5 bases, with 16 bases sitting between them. The germline V gene encodes CDR1 MGHDK and CDR2 SYGVNS. There are 14 residues in the CDR3. CDR3 protein: CASRDRFFPYGYTF. The CDR3 coding sequence is TGTGCCAGCAGAGACAGGTTCTTCCCGTATGGCTACACCTTC.

This clone was recorded a few times. The chain links TRBV28 to TRBJ2-3; TRBD1 aligns across 7 bases. The germline V gene has CDR1 MDHEN and CDR2 SYDVKM. This CDR3 region has 15 residues. The junction had 10 bases not matched to a gene; V was cut back by 6 bases and J by 4 bases. In DNA form, the CDR3 reads TGTGCCAGCAGGGCAGGGGGTTTAGGGTCAGATACGCAGTATTTT. Translation gives CASRAGGLGSDTQYF. Together with reference TRBV28 and TRBJ2-3, the CDR3 gives the full variable domain: DVKVTQSSRYLVKRTGEKVFLECVQDMDHENMFWYRQDPGLGLRLIYFSYDVKMKEKGDIPEGYSVSREKKERFSLILESASTNQTSMYLCASRAGGLGSDTQYFGPGTRLTVL.

This clone came up a few times. The sample has other DNA sequences that encode this CDR3 too. This chain links TRBV19 with TRBJ2-1; unclear D gene. V lost 2 bases and J 4 bases, leaving 0 bases between the germline ends. The CDR3 loop spans 11 amino acids. CDR1 is LNHDA and CDR2 is SQIVND in the germline V gene (reference sequence). The DNA for the CDR3 is TGTGCCAGTAGTATATACAATGAGCAGTTCTTC. Encoded protein: CASSIYNEQFF.

The chain joins TRBV15 to TRBJ1-2, with D uncertain. The CDR3 has 14 amino acids. CDR1 and CDR2 (germline): LNHNV, YYDKDF (reference sequence). Trimming removed 0 bases from V and 2 bases from J, with 7 bases in between. For the CDR3, the DNA is TGTGCCACCAGCAGAGATCCCGGGAACTATGGCTACACCTTC. It is translated as CATSRDPGNYGYTF.

The CDR3 sequence: CASSSTGTTDTQYF. CDR3 sequence (DNA): TGTGCCAGCAGCAGTACAGGGACCACAGATACGCAGTATTTT. V usage is TRBV9 and J usage is TRBJ2-3; TRBD1 is a possible D gene (6 bases). The V end was cut by 4 bases, the J end by 2 bases, with 11 bases between. The CDR3 runs to 14 residues. Germline V lookup: CDR1 SGDLS, CDR2 YYNGEE.

The gene calls are TRBV7-2 and TRBJ1-4; D possibly corresponds to TRBD1 (6 bases). The V end was cut by 7 bases, the J end by 5 bases, with 11 bases between. CDR3 length: 13 residues. Germline V gives CDR1 SGHTA, CDR2 FQGNSA. CDR3 region: CASTSRGNEKLFF. In DNA, the CDR3 is TGTGCCAGCACATCAAGGGGGAATGAAAAACTGTTTTTT. The whole variable domain, filled in from reference TRBV7-2 and TRBJ1-4, reads GAGVSQSPSNKVTEKGKDVELRCDPISGHTALYWYRQSLGQGLEFLIYFQGNSAPDKSGLPSDRFSAERTGGSVSTLTIQRTQQEDSAVYLCASTSRGNEKLFFGSGTQLSVL.

The chain has TRBV6-5 and TRBJ1-1, with no clear D. In germline, CDR1 is MNHEY, CDR2 SVGAGI. The CDR3 runs 14 residues. Trimming cost V 3 bases and J 5 bases, with 13 bases left between them. The CDR3 sequence: CASSYKFVGTEAFF. The CDR3 coding sequence is TGTGCCAGCAGTTATAAGTTCGTGGGTACTGAAGCTTTCTTT.

The V and J genes are TRBV4-3 and TRBJ2-1; D uncertain. The germline V and J ends were trimmed by 4 bases and 6 bases, with 7 bases remaining between them. The germline gives CDR1 LGHNA, CDR2 YSLEER. This CDR3 comprises 12 residues. CDR3 in amino acids: CASSRIANEQFF. For the CDR3, the DNA is TGCGCCAGCAGCCGAATAGCCAATGAGCAGTTCTTC.

The rearrangement uses TRBV4-1 and TRBJ1-5; no reliable D call. Germline V gene sequence: CDR1 MGHRA, CDR2 YSYEKL. This CDR3 region has 16 residues. With 0 bases removed from V and 1 base from J, the gap between germline ends came to 10 bases. The CDR3 DNA reads as TGCGCCAGCAGCCAAGATACCAAGACGAGCAATCAGCCCCAGCATTTT. The encoded protein is CASSQDTKTSNQPQHF.

V usage is TRBV29-1 and J usage is TRBJ1-1; D not certain. The ends were cut back, 0 bases at V and 1 base at J, with 15 bases in the middle. Germline lookup yields CDR1 SQVTM and CDR2 ANQGSEA. This CDR3 comprises 16 residues. CDR3 region: CSVEDPIGPGNTEAFF. In nucleotides, the CDR3 is TGCAGCGTTGAAGATCCGATCGGGCCAGGGAACACTGAAGCTTTCTTT.

This clone appeared a single time. The chain has TRBV27 and TRBJ1-2; TRBD1 matches at 7 bases. With 6 bases clipped from V and 4 bases from J, the junction kept 5 bases outside the gene matches. In germline, CDR1 is MNHEY, CDR2 SMNVEV (reference sequence). The CDR3 contains 13 residues. CDR3 loop: CASRSGQLYGYTF. CDR3 DNA: TGTGCCAGCAGATCGGGACAGCTCTATGGCTACACCTTC.